The rows below give T cell receptor beta chains drawn from one sample of a study of chemoradiotherapy in HPV16-positive cancers. Produced via immunoSEQ multiplex PCR; TCRdb's table is partial and in-frame only. The sample lists some 7,000 clones; around nine tenths were seen once. The specimen was collected from a patient who underwent chemoradiotherapy. The receptors here all came from a human donor with HPV-associated anogenital cancer. The CDR3 runs from the conserved cysteine through the conserved F or W. D genes are given only for firm matches. Not every row has a clone size; where given, it reads once, few, many or a size class.

j_gene | v_gene | d_gene | abundance | CDR3aa | CDR3nt
TRBJ2-2 | TRBV27 | TRBD2 | NA | CASRGLAKTGELFF | TGTGCCAGCAGGGGACTAGCGAAAACCGGGGAGCTGTTTTTT
TRBJ2-7 | TRBV19 | NA | NA | CASSISSSSSYEQYF | TGTGCCAGTAGTATTTCTAGTTCAAGCTCCTACGAGCAGTACTTC
TRBJ2-1 | TRBV5-1 | TRBD2 | NA | CASSSKSGSSYNEQFF | TGCGCCAGCAGCTCGAAAAGCGGGAGCTCCTACAATGAGCAGTTCTTC
TRBJ2-3 | TRBV5-8 | NA | NA | CASSFSSDRTDTQYF | TGTGCCAGCAGCTTTTCTAGCGACCGCACAGATACGCAGTATTTT
TRBJ1-1 | TRBV11-2 | NA | once | CASSFGHTNTEAFF | TGTGCCAGCAGCTTCGGTCATACGAACACTGAAGCTTTCTTT
TRBJ1-2 | TRBV5-1 | TRBD1 | once | CASSLEGQGGRRYGYTF | TGCGCCAGCAGCTTGGAGGGACAGGGCGGTCGGAGGTATGGCTACACCTTC
TRBJ2-7 | TRBV18 | NA | NA | CASSPIGRVHEQYF | TGTGCCAGCTCACCAATAGGGCGGGTCCACGAGCAGTACTTC
TRBJ2-1 | TRBV7-6 | TRBD1 | NA | CASSSRQGAHNEQFF | TGTGCCAGCAGCTCTCGACAGGGGGCCCACAATGAGCAGTTCTTC
TRBJ1-5 | TRBV5-5 | NA | NA | CASSLGSNQPQHF | TGTGCCAGCAGCTTGGGCAGCAATCAGCCCCAGCATTTT
TRBJ1-1 | TRBV28 | NA | NA | CASGRNTEAFF | TGTGCCAGCGGTAGGAACACTGAAGCTTTCTTT
TRBJ2-1 | TRBV4-1 | TRBD2 | NA | CASSQDMGSGDPSYNEQFF | TGCGCCAGCAGCCAAGATATGGGTAGCGGGGATCCTTCCTACAATGAGCAGTTCTTC
TRBJ1-2 | TRBV27 | NA | NA | CASSFRGAQDRGGYTF | TGTGCCAGCAGTTTCCGGGGGGCGCAGGATCGTGGAGGCTACACCTTC
TRBJ2-7 | TRBV19 | NA | NA | CASSDGTTYEQYF | TGTGCCAGTAGTGACGGGACGACCTACGAGCAGTACTTC
TRBJ2-5 | TRBV28 | NA | NA | CASSLRQETQYF | TGTGCCAGCAGTTTACGGCAAGAGACCCAGTACTTC
TRBJ2-1 | TRBV14 | NA | NA | CASSQVTGQAHNEQFF | TGTGCCAGCAGCCAAGTTACGGGGCAAGCCCACAATGAGCAGTTCTTC
TRBJ2-7 | TRBV7-8 | TRBD2 | NA | CASSSQSGRFVEQYF | TGTGCCAGCAGCTCCCAGAGCGGGAGGTTTGTCGAGCAGTACTTC
TRBJ2-7 | TRBV7-2 | NA | NA | CASSRAYEQYF | TGTGCCAGCAGCAGGGCCTACGAGCAGTACTTC
TRBJ1-1 | TRBV4-1 | TRBD1 | NA | CASSQVPGQGADTEAFF | TGCGCCAGCAGCCAAGTCCCGGGACAGGGGGCTGACACTGAAGCTTTCTTT
TRBJ2-3 | TRBV9 | NA | few | CASSTRQFSTDTQYF | TGTGCCAGCAGCACCCGACAGTTTAGCACAGATACGCAGTATTTT
TRBJ1-5 | TRBV2 | TRBD1 | NA | CASSLAGGRQPQHF | TGTGCCAGCAGTTTGGCAGGGGGACGCCAGCCCCAGCATTTT
TRBJ2-7 | TRBV9 | NA | NA | CASSAGQSEQYF | TGTGCCAGCAGCGCCGGACAAAGCGAGCAGTACTTC